This T cell receptor (beta chain) was identified during a study of T cells after yellow fever vaccination. Study-level results: Peaking faster, on day 5 versus 15, the secondary response was nonetheless weaker. Post-booster repertoires contained most primary-vaccination clones again (roughly 96% CD4, about 88% CD8).

Notes on this clonotype: Its antigen is undetermined.

Production of TCR cDNA was by 5'RACE template switching, which also added a universal primer site and UMIs. TCRdb re-called the 5' RACE reads with MiXCR, one entry per CDR3 protein. The table lists about 73,000 distinct CDR3 sequences, roughly 7.7% of them singletons. Trimming pared 8 bases from V and 7 bases from J, leaving 15 bases between. Germline CDR1 WSHSY, CDR2 SAAADI. The CDR3 covers 13 residues. This receptor was taken from a man aged 25 to 40 who received the YFV17D yellow fever vaccine. The J gene is TRBJ2-1, the V gene TRBV10-2; D remains unclear. Source: CD8+ T cells sorted from PBMCs, taken on the day of the yellow fever booster vaccination. Written as DNA, the CDR3 is TGCGCCAGCCTAATAAAAGAACGTAATGAGCAGTTCTTC. Its protein is CASLIKERNEQFF.